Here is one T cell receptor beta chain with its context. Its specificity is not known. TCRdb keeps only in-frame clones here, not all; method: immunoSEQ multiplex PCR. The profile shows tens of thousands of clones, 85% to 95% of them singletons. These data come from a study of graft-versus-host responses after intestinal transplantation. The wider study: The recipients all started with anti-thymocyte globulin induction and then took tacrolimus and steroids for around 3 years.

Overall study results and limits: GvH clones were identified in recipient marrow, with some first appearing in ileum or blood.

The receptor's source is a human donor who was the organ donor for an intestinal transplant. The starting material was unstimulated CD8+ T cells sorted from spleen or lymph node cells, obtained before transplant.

The CDR3 loop reads CASSSSLVISEQFF. DNA of the CDR3: TGTGCCAGCAGTTCCTCCCTAGTAATCAGTGAGCAGTTCTTC. This rearrangement joins TRBV28 to TRBJ2-1; D not certain. Germline V gene sequence: CDR1 MDHEN, CDR2 SYDVKM. This CDR3 comprises 14 residues. V lost 4 bases to trimming and J lost 9 bases, with 16 bases between them. Looking up the rest from reference TRBV28 and TRBJ2-1 gives the full variable domain: DVKVTQSSRYLVKRTGEKVFLECVQDMDHENMFWYRQDPGLGLRLIYFSYDVKMKEKGDIPEGYSVSREKKERFSLILESASTNQTSMYLCASSSSLVISEQFFGPGTRLTVL.